What follows is one T cell receptor beta chain and its context. Autoimmune disease history or systemic immunosuppression led to patient exclusion. This sample is drawn from a study of OX40 agonist ivuxolimab in advanced cancers. For the study at large: Patients assigned to dose escalation were diagnosed with hepatocellular carcinoma, melanoma, renal cell or head and neck cancer.

V lost 5 bases to trimming and J lost 2 bases, with 11 bases between them. The CDR3 has 14 amino acids. Germline loops: CDR1 SGHTA, CDR2 FQGTGA. Sequenced by immunoSEQ multiplex PCR; TCRdb stores in-frame clones only, minus some. The sample shows some 150,000 clones, about 93% of them seen only once. This clonotype was obtained from an adult with an advanced solid tumor such as melanoma, head and neck, liver or kidney cancer. The chain joins TRBV7-3 to TRBJ2-3, with TRBD1 as a possible D gene (5 bases). The material was CD4+ or CD8+ T cells sorted from blood, obtained in a trial of the OX40 agonist ivuxolimab. CDR3 nucleotides: TGTGCCAGCAGCGCCTTGACAGACACAGATACGCAGTATTTT. It specifies CASSALTDTDTQYF.